This passage covers 22 T cell receptor beta chains from one sample sequenced in a study of CD8+ T cells in alopecia areata. Reverse transcription of extracted RNA yielded cDNA, which provided the sequencing template. The assay was immunoSEQ multiplex PCR, and TCRdb's table has in-frame clones only and misses some. Of more than 75,000 clones in the sample, approximately 42% are singletons; the top ten hold about 1.4%. Sequences were obtained from CD4+ T cells sorted from blood. The receptor set was obtained from a human donor with alopecia areata.

The chain has TRBV20-1 and TRBJ2-1; the D is unclear. Per germline, CDR1 DFQATT and CDR2 SNEGSKA (reference sequence). The V end was cut by 0 bases, the J end by 10 bases, with 4 bases between. The CDR3 is 10 residues long. The CDR3 region has the DNA TGCAGTGCTAGAGAATTGGAGCAGTTCTTC. Residues: CSARELEQFF.

The chain couples TRBV5-6 to TRBJ1-1; no reliable D call. Germline V gene data show CDR1 as SGHDT and CDR2 as YYEEEE. The V and J ends lost 4 bases and 1 base respectively, with 8 bases between them. The CDR3 length is 13 residues. CDR3 sequence (DNA): TGTGCCAGCAGCCTTCCAGAGAACACTGAAGCTTTCTTT. It codes for CASSLPENTEAFF.

The sample holds a few counts of this clone. The gene calls are TRBV6-5 and TRBJ2-5; tentatively, D is TRBD1 (6 bases). CDR1 and CDR2 from the germline V gene are MNHEY and SVGAGI. The ends were cut back, 0 bases at V and 4 bases at J, with 15 bases in the middle. The CDR3 is 16 residues long. The CDR3 reads CASSYSSTGLRETQYF. The CDR3 DNA reads TGTGCCAGCAGTTACTCGAGTACAGGGCTCCGAGAGACCCAGTACTTC.

V usage is TRBV5-1 and J usage is TRBJ2-1; 8 positions match TRBD1. Germline V lookup: CDR1 SGHRS, CDR2 YFSETQ. The CDR3 loop spans 13 amino acids. Trimming removed 7 bases from V and 8 bases from J; junction bases left unmatched: 8. The CDR3 region has the DNA TGCGCCAGCGGGGGGACAGGTGGATATGAGCAGTTCTTC. Its protein is CASGGTGGYEQFF.

The rearrangement uses TRBV5-1 and TRBJ2-7; TRBD1 might be the D (5 bases). V was shortened by 0 bases and J by 6 bases, with 7 bases between the two germline ends. This CDR3 contains 12 residues. The germline CDR1 and CDR2 sequences are SGHRS and YFSETQ. CDR3 residues: CASSLEGAEQYF. CDR3 bases: TGCGCCAGCAGCTTGGAAGGGGCCGAGCAGTACTTC.

In its sample, this clone was seen a few times. The chain carries TRBV2 and TRBJ1-1, with D tentatively TRBD1 (6 bases). V was pared by 6 bases and J by 3 bases, with 17 bases between. This CDR3 contains 15 residues. Germline CDR1 is SNHLY and CDR2 is FYNNEI. The CDR3 DNA sequence: TGTGCCAGCAGAGTTGGGTGGGGGCTTCACACTGAAGCTTTCTTT. It encodes CASRVGWGLHTEAFF.

The chain links TRBV27 to TRBJ2-3; 12 bases map to TRBD2. V dropped 4 bases and J dropped 4; count of bases not matched to a gene: 3. Germline V gives CDR1 MNHEY, CDR2 SMNVEV (reference sequence). The CDR3 totals 15 residues. CDR3 nucleotide sequence: TGTGCCAGCAGTTCTAGCGGGAGGGCCTCAGATACGCAGTATTTT. Protein product: CASSSSGRASDTQYF.

This clone was counted a single time. This chain joins TRBV29-1 and TRBJ2-2, with D perhaps assigned TRBD1 or TRBD2 (5 bases each). The CDR3 length is 14 residues. Germline loops: CDR1 SQVTM, CDR2 ANQGSEA. V lost 6 bases, J lost 6 bases, and 17 bases lay in between. The CDR3: CSVKRVGDAGELFF. The DNA of the CDR3 is TGCAGCGTCAAAAGGGTGGGGGATGCCGGGGAGCTGTTTTTT.

The J gene is TRBJ2-7, the V gene TRBV2; D gene uncertain. Germline V gives CDR1 SNHLY, CDR2 FYNNEI. This CDR3 has 13 residues. Between the trimmed V and J ends, which lost 4 bases and 6 bases, there was a span of 13 bases. CDR3 region: CASSAFLGAEQYF. DNA for the CDR3: TGTGCCAGCAGTGCGTTCTTAGGTGCCGAGCAGTACTTC.

The J gene is TRBJ2-7, the V gene TRBV5-6; 8 bases fit TRBD1. Trimming took 2 bases from V and 1 from J; bases not matched to a gene: 14. Germline V gene sequence: CDR1 SGHDT, CDR2 YYEEEE. The CDR3 has 18 residues. The CDR3 bases are TGTGCCAGCAGCTTCCCCCCCAGGGGGCATCTTGGGTCCTACGAGCAGTACTTC. The encoded protein is CASSFPPRGHLGSYEQYF.

This clone came up many times. The rearrangement joins TRBV7-9 to TRBJ2-4; 10 bases line up with TRBD1. Germline V gene lookup returns CDR1 SEHNR and CDR2 FQNEAQ (reference sequence). CDR3 length equals 16 residues. V lost 4 bases to trimming and J lost 0 bases; unmatched junction nucleotides: 3. The CDR3, as DNA: TGTGCCAGCAGCTCCGGACAGGGGGTAGCCAAAAACATTCAGTACTTC. Protein product: CASSSGQGVAKNIQYF.

The chain couples TRBV5-1 to TRBJ2-5, with D perhaps matching TRBD1 or TRBD2 (5 bases each). This CDR3 spans 14 amino acids. Germline loops: CDR1 SGHRS, CDR2 YFSETQ. Trimming removed 4 bases from V and 0 bases from J, with 10 bases in between. This CDR3 reads CASSPGRYQETQYF. The CDR3 coding sequence is TGCGCCAGCAGCCCGGGACGGTACCAAGAGACCCAGTACTTC.

The V and J genes are TRBV5-6 and TRBJ2-1; D gene uncertain. Germline V lookup: CDR1 SGHDT, CDR2 YYEEEE. Deletions cut 1 base from V and 6 bases from J, with 11 bases between. There are 14 residues in the CDR3. CDR3 sequence reads: CASSLRLPTNEQFF. The CDR3 DNA reads as TGTGCCAGCAGCTTGAGACTTCCTACCAATGAGCAGTTCTTC.

The chain carries TRBV7-4 and TRBJ2-3; D not resolved. The V end was cut by 1 base, the J end by 6 bases, with 5 bases between. The CDR3 is made up of 12 amino acids. CDR1 and CDR2 (germline): SGHVT, SQSDAQ. The CDR3 DNA reads as TGTGCCAGCAGCTTAGTCGCGGATACGCAGTATTTT. Protein sequence: CASSLVADTQYF.

This chain connects TRBV20-1 to TRBJ2-7, with D uncertain. Germline V gene lookup returns CDR1 DFQATT and CDR2 SNEGSKA (reference sequence). This CDR3 has 10 residues. V was trimmed by 1 base and J by 13 bases, leaving 11 bases between them. The DNA of the CDR3 is TGCAGTGCTAGAGTAGAAGGGATTTACTTC. This encodes CSARVEGIYF.

The V call is TRBV29-1, the J call TRBJ2-1; unclear D gene. CDR1 and CDR2 (germline): SQVTM, ANQGSEA. This CDR3 spans 13 amino acids. V was pared by 5 bases and J by 0 bases, with 8 bases between. CDR3 sequence reads: CSVFWSSYNEQFF. CDR3 nucleotide sequence: TGCAGCGTTTTTTGGAGCTCCTACAATGAGCAGTTCTTC.

The chain is built from TRBV7-9 and TRBJ2-6; D uncertain. CDR1 and CDR2 (germline): SEHNR, FQNEAQ (reference sequence). This CDR3 has 13 residues. V was pared by 6 bases and J by 1 base, with 4 bases between. The CDR3 DNA sequence: TGTGCCAGCAGACAGTCTGGGGCCAACGTCCTGACTTTC. It yields the protein CASRQSGANVLTF.

The chain links TRBV5-1 to TRBJ2-2; 8 bases match TRBD1. This CDR3 is built from 17 residues. J gave up 2 bases and V 5 bases, and 11 bases lay outside the gene matches. Germline CDR1 reads SGHRS; CDR2 reads YFSETQ. CDR3 loop: CASRNYRDRPNTGELFF. CDR3 DNA sequence: TGCGCCAGCAGAAACTACCGGGACAGGCCAAACACCGGGGAGCTGTTTTTT.

The rearrangement uses TRBV28 and TRBJ2-5; D uncertain. The CDR3 length is 12 residues. In germline, CDR1 is MDHEN, CDR2 SYDVKM. Trimming removed 11 bases from V and 5 bases from J, with 15 bases in between. DNA of the CDR3: TGTGCCGTGCCTTTGGATGACGAGACCCAGTACTTC. Its protein is CAVPLDDETQYF.

V and J are TRBV5-4 and TRBJ1-2; D remains unclear. Germline-derived CDR1 and CDR2 are SGHNT and YYREEE (reference sequence). The germline V and J ends were trimmed by 0 bases and 6 bases, with 6 bases remaining between them. This CDR3 has 12 residues. The CDR3 spells CASSLDSNGYTF. The DNA for the CDR3 is TGTGCCAGCAGCTTGGACAGCAATGGCTACACCTTC.

This clone was seen only a few times. CDR3 residues: CASSSERGRYGYTF. In DNA form, the CDR3 reads TGCGCCAGCAGCTCGGAGCGGGGGCGGTATGGCTACACCTTC. V usage is TRBV5-1 and J usage is TRBJ1-2, with D possibly TRBD1 on 6 matching bases. Trimming took off 3 bases at V and 5 bases at J, with 14 bases between the two ends. Germline CDR1 reads SGHRS; CDR2 reads YFSETQ. This CDR3 has 14 residues. Based on the CDR3 plus reference TRBV5-1 and TRBJ1-2, the full variable domain is KAGVTQTPRYLIKTRGQQVTLSCSPISGHRSVSWYQQTPGQGLQFLFEYFSETQRNKGNFPGRFSGRQFSNSRSEMNVSTLELGDSALYLCASSSERGRYGYTFGSGTRLTVV.

The chain employs TRBV15 and TRBJ1-5, with D maybe TRBD1 (5 bases). The CDR3 is 11 residues long. Deletions cut 5 bases from V and 11 bases from J, with 10 bases between. CDR1 is LNHNV, CDR2 YYDKDF, per germline (reference sequence). The CDR3 bases are TGTGCCACCAGCGGAAGAGGGGCCCAGCATTTT. Its translation: CATSGRGAQHF.